This TCR beta chain was observed in a study of beta chain features in type 1 diabetes. As every portion of the isolated RNA was reverse transcribed, the sequencing read expressed TCRB transcripts. Only in-frame clones appear in the TCRdb table, and some are missing; sequencing was by immunoSEQ multiplex PCR. Found here are about 400,000 clones, roughly 13% of them singletons; the top ten hold roughly 0.017%. The CDR3 contains 16 residues. Germline loops: CDR1 KGHSH, CDR2 LQKENI. Deletions cut 0 bases from V and 4 bases from J, with 15 bases between. The collection from each donor was one heparinised blood draw averaging roughly 0.12 L. The table lists this clone with a few counts.

The sample consisted of naive CD4+ T cells from blood. The V call is TRBV18, the J call TRBJ1-1; no definite D call. The TCR sequence derives from a man aged 18-30 years in good health. The CDR3 loop is CASSPPFIRRGTEAFF. In DNA form, the CDR3 reads TGTGCCAGCTCACCACCCTTTATCCGCCGGGGCACTGAAGCTTTCTTT.